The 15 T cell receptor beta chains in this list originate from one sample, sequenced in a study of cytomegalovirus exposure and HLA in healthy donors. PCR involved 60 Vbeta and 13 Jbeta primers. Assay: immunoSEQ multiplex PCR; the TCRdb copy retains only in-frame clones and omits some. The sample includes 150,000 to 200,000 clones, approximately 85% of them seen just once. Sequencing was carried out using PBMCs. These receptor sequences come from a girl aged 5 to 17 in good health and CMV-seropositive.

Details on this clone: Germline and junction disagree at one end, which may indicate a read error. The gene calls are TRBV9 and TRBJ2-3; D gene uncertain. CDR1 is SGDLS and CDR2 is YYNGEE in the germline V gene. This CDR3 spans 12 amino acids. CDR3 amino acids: CASSPPTYTQYF. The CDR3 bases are TGTGCCAGCAGCCCCCCCACATATACGCAGTATTTT.

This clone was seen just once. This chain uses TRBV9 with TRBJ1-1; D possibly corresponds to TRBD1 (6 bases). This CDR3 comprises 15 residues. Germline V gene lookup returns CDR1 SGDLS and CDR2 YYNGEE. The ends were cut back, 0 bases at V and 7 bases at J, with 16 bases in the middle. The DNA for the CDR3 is TGTGCCAGCAGCGTAGACGGGGGGGCGGTGGGTGAAGCTTTCTTT. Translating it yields CASSVDGGAVGEAFF.

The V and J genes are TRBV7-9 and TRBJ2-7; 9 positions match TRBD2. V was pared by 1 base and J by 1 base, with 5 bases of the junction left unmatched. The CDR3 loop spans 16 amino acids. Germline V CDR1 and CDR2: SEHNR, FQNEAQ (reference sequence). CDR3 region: CASSLEAGGLSYEQYF. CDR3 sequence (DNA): TGTGCCAGCAGCTTAGAAGCGGGGGGACTATCCTACGAGCAGTACTTC.

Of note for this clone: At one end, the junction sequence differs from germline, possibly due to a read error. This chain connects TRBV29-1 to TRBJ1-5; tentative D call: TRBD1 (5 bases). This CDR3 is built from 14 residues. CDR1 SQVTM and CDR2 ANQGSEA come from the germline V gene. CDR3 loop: CSGEDRYSNQPQHF. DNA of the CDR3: TGCAGCGGTGAAGACAGATATAGCAATCAGCCCCAGCATTTT.

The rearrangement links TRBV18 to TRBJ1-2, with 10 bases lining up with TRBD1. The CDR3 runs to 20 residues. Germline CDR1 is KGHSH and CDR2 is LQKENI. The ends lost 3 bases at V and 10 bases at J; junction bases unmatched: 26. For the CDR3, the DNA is TGTGCCAGCTCACCCGTTACGTCCCTCGCCCGACAGGGGGCGCGGGCCTTCTACACCTTC. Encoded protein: CASSPVTSLARQGARAFYTF. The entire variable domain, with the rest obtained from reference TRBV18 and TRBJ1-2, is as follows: NAGVMQNPRHLVRRRGQEARLRCSPMKGHSHVYWYRQLPEEGLKFMVYLQKENIIDESGMPKERFSAEFPKEGPSILRIQQVVRGDSAAYFCASSPVTSLARQGARAFYTFGSGTRLTVV.

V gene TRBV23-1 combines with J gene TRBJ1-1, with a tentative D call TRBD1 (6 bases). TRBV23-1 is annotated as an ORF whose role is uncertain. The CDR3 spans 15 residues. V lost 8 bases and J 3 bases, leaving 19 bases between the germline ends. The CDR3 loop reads CASPSRGASYTEAFF. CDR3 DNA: TGCGCCAGCCCAAGTCGGGGGGCATCTTACACTGAAGCTTTCTTT.

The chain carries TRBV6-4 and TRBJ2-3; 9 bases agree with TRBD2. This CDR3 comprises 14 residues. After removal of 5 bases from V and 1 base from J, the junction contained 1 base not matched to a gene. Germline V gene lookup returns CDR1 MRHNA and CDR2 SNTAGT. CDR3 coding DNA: TGTGCCAGCAGTCCTAGCGGGGGCACAGATACGCAGTATTTT. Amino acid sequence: CASSPSGGTDTQYF.

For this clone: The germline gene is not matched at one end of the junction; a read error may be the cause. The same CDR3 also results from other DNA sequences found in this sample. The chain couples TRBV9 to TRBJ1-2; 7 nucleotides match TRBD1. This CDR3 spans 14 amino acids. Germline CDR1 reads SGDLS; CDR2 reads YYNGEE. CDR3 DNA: TGTGCCAGCAGGACGCGGGACAGTAACTATGGTTACACCTTC. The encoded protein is CASRTRDSNYGYTF. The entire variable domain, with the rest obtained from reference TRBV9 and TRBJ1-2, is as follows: DSGVTQTPKHLITATGQRVTLRCSPRSGDLSVYWYQQSLDQGLQFLIQYYNGEERAKGNILERFSAQQFPDLHSELNLSSLELGDSALYFCASRTRDSNYGYTFGSGTRLTVV.

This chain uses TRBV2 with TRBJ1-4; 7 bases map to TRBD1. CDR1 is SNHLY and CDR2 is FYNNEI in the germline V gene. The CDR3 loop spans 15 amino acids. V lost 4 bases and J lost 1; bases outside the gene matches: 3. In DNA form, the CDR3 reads TGTGCCAGCAGTGTTGGGACAGAAACTAATGAAAAACTGTTTTTT. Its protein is CASSVGTETNEKLFF. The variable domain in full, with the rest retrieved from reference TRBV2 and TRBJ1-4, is EPEVTQTPSHQVTQMGQEVILRCVPISNHLYFYWYRQILGQKVEFLVSFYNNEISEKSEIFDDQFSVERPDGSNFTLKIRSTKLEDSAMYFCASSVGTETNEKLFFGSGTQLSVL.

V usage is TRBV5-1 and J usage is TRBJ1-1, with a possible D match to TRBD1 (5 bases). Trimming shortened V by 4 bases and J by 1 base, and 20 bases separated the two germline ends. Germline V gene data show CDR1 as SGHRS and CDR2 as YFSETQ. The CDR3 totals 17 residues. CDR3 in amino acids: CASSPDTGSMENTEAFF. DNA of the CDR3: TGCGCCAGCAGCCCAGACACAGGATCCATGGAGAACACTGAAGCTTTCTTT.

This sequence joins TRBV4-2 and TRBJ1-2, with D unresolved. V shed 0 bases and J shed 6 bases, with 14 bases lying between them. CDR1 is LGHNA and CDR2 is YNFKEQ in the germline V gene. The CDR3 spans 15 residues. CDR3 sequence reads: CASSQDTGSWDGYTF. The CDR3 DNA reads TGTGCCAGCAGCCAAGATACGGGATCTTGGGATGGCTACACCTTC.

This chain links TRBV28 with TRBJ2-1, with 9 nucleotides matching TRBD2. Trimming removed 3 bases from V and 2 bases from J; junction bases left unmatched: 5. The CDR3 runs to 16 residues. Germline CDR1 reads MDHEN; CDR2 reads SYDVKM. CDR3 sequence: CASSFNSGGTYNEQFF. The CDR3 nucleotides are TGTGCCAGCAGTTTTAATAGCGGGGGTACCTACAATGAGCAGTTCTTC. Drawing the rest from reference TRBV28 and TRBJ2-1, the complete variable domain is DVKVTQSSRYLVKRTGEKVFLECVQDMDHENMFWYRQDPGLGLRLIYFSYDVKMKEKGDIPEGYSVSREKKERFSLILESASTNQTSMYLCASSFNSGGTYNEQFFGPGTRLTVL.

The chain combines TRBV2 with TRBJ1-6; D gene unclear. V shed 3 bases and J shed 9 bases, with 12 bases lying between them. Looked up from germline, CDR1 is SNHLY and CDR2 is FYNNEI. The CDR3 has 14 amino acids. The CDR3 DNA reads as TGTGCCAGCAGTGACAGCCTGGCGGGTTCACCCCTCCACTTT. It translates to CASSDSLAGSPLHF.

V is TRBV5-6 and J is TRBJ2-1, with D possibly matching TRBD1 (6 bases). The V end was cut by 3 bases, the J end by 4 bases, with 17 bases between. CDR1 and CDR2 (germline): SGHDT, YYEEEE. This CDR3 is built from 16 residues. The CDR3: CASSSTGTLFYNEQFF. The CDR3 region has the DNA TGTGCCAGCAGCTCGACCGGGACACTCTTTTACAATGAGCAGTTCTTC.

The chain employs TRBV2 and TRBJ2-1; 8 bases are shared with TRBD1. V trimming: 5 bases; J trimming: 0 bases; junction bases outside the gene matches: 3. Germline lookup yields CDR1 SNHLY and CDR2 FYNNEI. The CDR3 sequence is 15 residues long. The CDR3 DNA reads TGTGCCAGCAGTAACAGGGGGTTCTCCTACAATGAGCAGTTCTTC. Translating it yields CASSNRGFSYNEQFF.